The 13 T cell receptor beta chains reported below all come from one sample, sequenced in a study of control samples from healthy donors and cancer patients. Generated by immunoSEQ multiplex PCR, the TCRdb table keeps only in-frame clones and is missing some. The sample lists 55,000 to 70,000 clones, almost 90% occurring once. Sequencing input: PBMCs. These receptors all stem from a man in his 60s with colorectal cancer.

This rearrangement joins TRBV27 to TRBJ2-3; D remains ambiguous. The CDR3 runs to 13 residues. The V gene lost 3 bases and the J gene lost 0 bases, with 4 bases spanning the gap. Germline loops: CDR1 MNHEY, CDR2 SMNVEV (reference sequence). This chain's CDR3 is CASSFFSTDTQYF. The CDR3 DNA reads TGTGCCAGCAGTTTTTTTAGCACAGATACGCAGTATTTT.

The V gene is TRBV6-5, the J gene TRBJ2-7; TRBD1 matches at 7 bases. This CDR3 is built from 15 residues. CDR1 MNHEY and CDR2 SVGAGI come from the germline V gene. The V and J ends lost 6 bases and 3 bases, in that order; junction bases with no gene match: 11. The CDR3 DNA sequence: TGTGCCAGCAGGCGACAGGGTCTCCCTCACTACGAGCAGTACTTC. This gives the protein CASRRQGLPHYEQYF.

The genes are TRBV24-1 and TRBJ2-1, with D unresolved. The germline gives CDR1 KGHDR, CDR2 SFDVKD. CDR3 length: 14 amino acids. Trimming took off 0 bases at V and 5 bases at J, with 7 bases between the two ends. DNA for the CDR3: TGTGCCACCAGTGATTTGTACAGTAACAATGAGCAGTTCTTC. Encoded protein: CATSDLYSNNEQFF.

The chain couples TRBV9 to TRBJ1-2, with 7 bases that match TRBD1. The germline gives CDR1 SGDLS, CDR2 YYNGEE. The CDR3 sequence is 14 residues long. V dropped 3 bases and J dropped 9; count of bases not matched to a gene: 11. The CDR3 sequence: CASSGGQWGYRYTF. CDR3 in DNA: TGTGCCAGCAGCGGGGGACAGTGGGGATATCGCTACACCTTC.

V usage is TRBV5-1 and J usage is TRBJ2-7, with a possible D match to TRBD1 (5 bases). V was pared by 5 bases and J by 5 bases, with 17 bases between. Per germline, CDR1 SGHRS and CDR2 YFSETQ. CDR3 length equals 14 residues. The CDR3 sequence is CASSQPGAKDEQYF. CDR3 sequence (DNA): TGCGCCAGCAGTCAACCTGGGGCTAAGGACGAGCAGTACTTC.

The genes are TRBV12-5 and TRBJ2-7, with TRBD2 as a possible D gene (6 bases). The CDR3 sequence is 15 residues long. Looked up from germline, CDR1 is LGHNT and CDR2 is FRNRAP. V lost 2 bases and J 2 bases, leaving 13 bases between the germline ends. CDR3 in DNA: TGTGCTAGTGGTTTGCGAAAGACGGGAGCCTACGAGCAGTACTTC. It specifies CASGLRKTGAYEQYF. The whole variable domain, filled in from reference TRBV12-5 and TRBJ2-7, reads DARVTQTPRHKVTEMGQEVTMRCQPILGHNTVFWYRQTMMQGLELLAYFRNRAPLDDSGMPKDRFSAEMPDATLATLKIQPSEPRDSAVYFCASGLRKTGAYEQYFGPGTRLTVT.

The gene calls are TRBV15 and TRBJ1-4; the match to TRBD1 covers 10 bases. J lost 7 bases, V lost 5 bases, and 7 bases had no gene match. CDR3 size: 15 residues. Germline V gene sequence: CDR1 LNHNV, CDR2 YYDKDF (reference sequence). DNA of the CDR3: TGTGCCACCAGCCGGCCGGGACAGGGGAGTGAAAAACTGTTTTTT. Translation gives CATSRPGQGSEKLFF.

The chain uses TRBV11-2 and TRBJ1-2, with D unclear. CDR3 length: 13 residues. Germline values: CDR1 SGHAT, CDR2 FQNNGV. Trimming stripped 5 bases from V and 3 bases from J, with 10 bases between. CDR3 in amino acids: CASSPDTDYGYTF. DNA of the CDR3: TGTGCCAGCAGCCCCGACACAGACTATGGCTACACCTTC. The entire variable domain, with the rest obtained from reference TRBV11-2 and TRBJ1-2, is as follows: EAGVAQSPRYKIIEKRQSVAFWCNPISGHATLYWYQQILGQGPKLLIQFQNNGVVDDSQLPKDRFSAERLKGVDSTLKIQPAKLEDSAVYLCASSPDTDYGYTFGSGTRLTVV.

There are a few counts of this clone. The V and J genes are TRBV7-2 and TRBJ2-5; 7 nucleotides agree with TRBD1. Trimming cost V 4 bases and J 4 bases; bases outside gene matches: 12. CDR3 size: 16 residues. The germline V gene encodes CDR1 SGHTA and CDR2 FQGNSA. This CDR3 is CASSSRKTGSLETQYF. CDR3 nucleotides: TGTGCCAGCAGCTCCAGGAAGACAGGGAGTTTAGAGACCCAGTACTTC.

The V and J genes are TRBV4-1 and TRBJ2-7; TRBD1 aligns across 8 bases. This CDR3 has 14 amino acids. The ends lost 5 bases at V and 2 bases at J; junction bases unmatched: 5. Per germline, CDR1 MGHRA and CDR2 YSYEKL. CDR3 nucleotide sequence: TGCGCCAGCAGCGCTCGGACAGGGACCTACGAGCAGTACTTC. It is translated as CASSARTGTYEQYF.

The chain employs TRBV5-1 and TRBJ2-5, with TRBD1 matching 11 bases. This CDR3 spans 15 amino acids. Germline trimming cut 0 bases from V and 4 bases from J; bases unmatched to any gene: 2. The germline CDR1 and CDR2 sequences are SGHRS and YFSETQ. CDR3 nucleotides: TGCGCCAGCAGCTTGGATGGGACAGGGGGAGAGACCCAGTACTTC. It specifies CASSLDGTGGETQYF.

The count of this clone is one. The chain couples TRBV10-3 to TRBJ1-1, with TRBD1 matching over 8 bases. CDR1 and CDR2 from the germline V gene are ENHRY and SYGVKD. The trim removed 6 bases at V and 4 bases at J, leaving 4 bases unmatched. The CDR3 runs to 13 residues. This CDR3 is CAISPTGGTEAFF. In nucleotides, the CDR3 is TGTGCCATCAGCCCAACAGGGGGCACTGAAGCTTTCTTT.

J is TRBJ2-5 and V is TRBV19, with no clear D. CDR3 length: 14 amino acids. Trimming removed 3 bases at V and 1 base at J, with 9 bases between. Per the germline V gene, CDR1 is LNHDA and CDR2 is SQIVND (reference sequence). The CDR3 DNA sequence: TGTGCCAGTAGTATTTCGGCTTTCCAAGAGACCCAGTACTTC. Protein: CASSISAFQETQYF.